These 26 T cell receptor beta chains were sequenced from one sample in a study of blood T cell repertoires in COVID-19. Data came from immunoSEQ multiplex PCR; TCRdb stores just in-frame clones and leaves some out. Of 250,000 or so clones listed, 80% to 85% are singletons. The material sequenced was peripheral blood. The receptors derive from a woman aged 40 to 49 who had recovered from COVID-19.

The chain recombines TRBV3-1 (or the pseudogene TRBV3-2) with TRBJ1-3; D is uncertain. CDR1 LGHDT and CDR2 YNNKEL come from the germline V gene (reference sequence). The CDR3 covers 15 residues. Trimming took 1 base from V and 8 from J, leaving 15 bases between them. The chain's CDR3 is CASSQGRGVRHTIYF. The DNA for the CDR3 is TGTGCCAGCAGCCAAGGGCGGGGAGTTCGGCACACCATATATTTT.

The V gene is TRBV6-5, the J gene TRBJ2-6; tentative D call: TRBD2 (6 bases). Trimming shortened V by 0 bases and J by 7 bases, and 13 bases separated the two germline ends. CDR3 length equals 16 residues. Germline CDR1 is MNHEY and CDR2 is SVGAGI. This CDR3 is CASSYSWRVGANVLTF. Written as DNA, the CDR3 is TGTGCCAGCAGTTACTCTTGGAGGGTTGGAGCCAACGTCCTGACTTTC.

The rearrangement joins TRBV3-1 (or the pseudogene TRBV3-2) to TRBJ1-6; TRBD1 is a possible D gene (6 bases). Germline V gene sequence: CDR1 LGHDT, CDR2 YNNKEL (reference sequence). The CDR3 runs 16 residues. Trimming pared 4 bases from V and 7 bases from J, leaving 17 bases between. The CDR3 DNA sequence: TGTGCCAGCAGCCCGAACAGGGAGTCGCGGAATTCACCCCTCCACTTT. This encodes CASSPNRESRNSPLHF.

The chain recombines TRBV7-9 with TRBJ1-5; weak D call: TRBD1 (5 bases). The CDR3 has 14 residues. V lost 5 bases, J lost 6 bases, and 14 bases lay in between. Germline V gene lookup returns CDR1 SEHNR and CDR2 FQNEAQ (reference sequence). The CDR3, as DNA: TGTGCCAGCAGCCCCCTGCAGGGAGGTCAGCCCCAGCATTTT. Protein product: CASSPLQGGQPQHF.

The chain couples TRBV5-1 to TRBJ1-3; 11 bases agree with TRBD1. The CDR3 extends over 18 amino acids. Trimming at V came to 3 bases and at J to 3 bases, leaving 11 bases not matched to a gene. Per the germline V gene, CDR1 is SGHRS and CDR2 is YFSETQ. The CDR3 bases are TGCGCCAGCAGCTCGTCCCGGGACAGGGGGAAGAGTGGAAACACCATATATTTT. It specifies CASSSSRDRGKSGNTIYF.

This chain uses TRBV14 with TRBJ1-1, with D perhaps matching TRBD1 (5 bases). The CDR3 extends over 15 amino acids. V shed 1 base and J shed 6 bases, with 15 bases lying between them. CDR1 is SGHDN, CDR2 FVKESK, per germline. CDR3 protein: CASSQGAGLRAEAFF. CDR3 DNA: TGTGCCAGCAGCCAAGGGGCAGGGCTAAGGGCTGAAGCTTTCTTT.

The chain couples TRBV19 to TRBJ1-2; perhaps TRBD1 as D (6 bases). The CDR3 covers 13 residues. Germline V gene sequence: CDR1 LNHDA, CDR2 SQIVND (reference sequence). The V and J ends lost 4 bases and 4 bases respectively, with 10 bases between them. This CDR3 reads CASSTQGGYGYTF. The CDR3 DNA sequence: TGTGCCAGTAGTACACAGGGTGGCTATGGCTACACCTTC.

V and J are TRBV2 and TRBJ2-1; 9 bases map to TRBD1. The CDR3 is 13 residues long. The V segment lost 6 bases and the J segment 9 bases; nucleotides outside the gene matches: 6. CDR1 is SNHLY and CDR2 is FYNNEI in the germline V gene. The CDR3 reads CASRYTGGSEQFF. Here the CDR3 DNA reads TGTGCCAGCAGATATACAGGGGGCAGTGAGCAGTTCTTC.

The chain recombines TRBV10-3 with TRBJ1-6; tentative D call: TRBD1 (6 bases). The CDR3 is 13 residues long. Between the trimmed V and J ends, which lost 9 bases and 7 bases, there was a span of 13 bases. CDR1 and CDR2 (germline): ENHRY, SYGVKD. The CDR3 protein is CAIHRDMNSPLHF. The CDR3 nucleotides are TGTGCCATACACCGGGACATGAATTCACCCCTCCACTTT.

This clone was recorded once. This rearrangement joins TRBV15 to TRBJ2-2; perhaps TRBD1 as D (7 bases). This CDR3 comprises 16 residues. V was shortened by 1 base and J by 3 bases, with 12 bases between the two germline ends. Germline CDR1 is LNHNV and CDR2 is YYDKDF (reference sequence). The CDR3 reads CATSRGQGGDTGELFF. The CDR3 coding sequence is TGTGCCACCAGCAGAGGTCAGGGGGGAGACACCGGGGAGCTGTTTTTT.

The rearrangement joins TRBV5-8 to TRBJ1-4; D remains unclear. V lost 0 bases, J lost 8 bases, and 17 bases lay in between. CDR3 length equals 16 residues. The germline CDR1 and CDR2 sequences are SGHTS and YDEGEE. This chain's CDR3 is CASSLVIASEGEKLFF. In DNA, the CDR3 is TGTGCCAGCAGCTTGGTTATTGCCTCGGAGGGAGAAAAACTGTTTTTT.

The chain uses TRBV6-1 and TRBJ1-2, with 8 bases that match TRBD1. Germline CDR1 and CDR2: MNHNS and SASEGT. The CDR3 is 15 residues long. The V and J ends lost 0 bases and 2 bases, in that order; junction bases with no gene match: 2. The DNA of the CDR3 is TGTGCCAGCAGTGAAGCCGACAGGGGCAACTATGGCTACACCTTC. It yields the protein CASSEADRGNYGYTF.

The chain recombines TRBV5-6 with TRBJ2-7; 10 bases are a match to TRBD1. CDR1 and CDR2 (germline): SGHDT, YYEEEE. This CDR3 region has 13 residues. The CDR3 protein is CASTSWTGGIFRV. Written as DNA, the CDR3 is TGTGCCAGCACCTCCTGGACAGGGGGTATATTCAGGGTC.

DNA for the CDR3: TGTGCCAGCAGCTCCTGGGCCGGAGAGACCCAGTACTTC. Its translation: CASSSWAGETQYF. The chain is built from TRBV7-3 and TRBJ2-5; D call uncertain. The V gene lost 4 bases and the J gene lost 4 bases, with 10 bases spanning the gap. The CDR3 runs 13 residues. Germline values: CDR1 SGHTA, CDR2 FQGTGA.

There are many counts of this clone. The CDR3 DNA follows: TGTGCCAGTAGATCTATCCGGGGAAATCAGCCCCAGCATTTT. This codes for CASRSIRGNQPQHF. The genes are TRBV19 and TRBJ1-5; D gene ambiguous. Trimming took 6 bases from V and 4 from J, leaving 13 bases between them. Germline V CDR1 and CDR2: LNHDA, SQIVND (reference sequence). This CDR3 comprises 14 residues.

The V call is TRBV3-1 (or the pseudogene TRBV3-2), the J call TRBJ2-7; D is unclear. V lost 3 bases and J lost 4, with 4 bases in between. CDR3 length: 11 amino acids. Germline V gene lookup returns CDR1 LGHDT and CDR2 YNNKEL (reference sequence). The CDR3 DNA sequence: TGTGCCAGCAGCCAGGAGTACGAGCAGTACTTC. The encoded protein is CASSQEYEQYF.

This rearrangement joins TRBV7-3 to TRBJ1-1; 7 nucleotides line up with TRBD1. The V gene end was trimmed by 5 bases and the J gene end by 2 bases; junction bases not matched to a gene: 2. The CDR3 length is 13 residues. Germline values: CDR1 SGHTA, CDR2 FQGTGA. This CDR3 is CASSRDSNTEAFF. The CDR3 nucleotides are TGTGCCAGCAGCAGGGACAGCAACACTGAAGCTTTCTTT.

The chain combines TRBV5-4 with TRBJ2-1; tentative D call: TRBD2 (5 bases). This CDR3 has 13 amino acids. V shed 2 bases and J shed 9 bases, with 12 bases lying between them. The germline V gene encodes CDR1 SGHNT and CDR2 YYREEE (reference sequence). The CDR3 is CASSFRSRGEQFF. CDR3 nucleotides: TGTGCCAGCAGCTTCCGGAGCCGGGGTGAGCAGTTCTTC.

V is TRBV5-1 and J is TRBJ1-2, with 12 bases fitting TRBD1. Unmatched junction bases numbered 9, after V lost 4 bases and J lost 8 bases. The CDR3 spans 15 residues. Germline lookup yields CDR1 SGHRS and CDR2 YFSETQ. Here the CDR3 DNA reads TGCGCCAGCAGCACCATGGGACAGGGGGCGTTCGGCTACACCTTC. Translation gives CASSTMGQGAFGYTF.

This clone was detected a few times. This chain joins TRBV10-3 and TRBJ1-1; a possible D gene is TRBD1 (6 bases). The CDR3 covers 13 residues. V shed 10 bases and J shed 0 bases, with 12 bases lying between them. Germline V lookup: CDR1 ENHRY, CDR2 SYGVKD. CDR3 protein: CASARDMNTEAFF. In DNA form, the CDR3 reads TGTGCCAGCGCTAGGGACATGAACACTGAAGCTTTCTTT.

This chain links TRBV5-1 with TRBJ2-3, with D perhaps matching TRBD1 (6 bases). This CDR3 has 15 residues. Deletions cut 0 bases from V and 6 bases from J, with 14 bases between. Germline-derived CDR1 and CDR2 are SGHRS and YFSETQ. The CDR3 DNA is TGCGCCAGCAGCTTGGAGAGGGGGAGTCGGGATACGCAGTATTTT. It encodes CASSLERGSRDTQYF.

This clone was seen once. The J gene is TRBJ1-5, the V gene TRBV15; D is perhaps TRBD1 (6 bases). The length of the CDR3 is 15 residues. CDR1 is LNHNV, CDR2 YYDKDF, per germline (reference sequence). V lost 5 bases to trimming and J lost 4 bases, with 15 bases between them. In DNA form, the CDR3 reads TGTGCCACCAGCCTCAGGGGTCACTTAAATCAGCCCCAGCATTTT. This codes for CATSLRGHLNQPQHF.

This chain joins TRBV5-4 and TRBJ2-2; 8 bases match TRBD2. CDR3 length equals 15 residues. Germline V gene data show CDR1 as SGHNT and CDR2 as YYREEE (reference sequence). Trimming at V came to 0 bases and at J to 7 bases, leaving 5 bases not matched to a gene. CDR3 DNA sequence: TGTGCCAGCAGCTTGGCTGGACTAGCCGGCGGGGAGCTGTTTTTT. Translation gives CASSLAGLAGGELFF.

The chain links TRBV5-5 to TRBJ2-1, with 9 nucleotides matching TRBD1. The CDR3 covers 17 residues. J was trimmed by 3 bases and V by 2 bases; bases with no gene match: 9. Germline lookup yields CDR1 SGHKS and CDR2 YYEKEE (reference sequence). Here the CDR3 reads CASSFGSGTGRYNEQFF. Written as DNA, the CDR3 is TGTGCCAGCAGCTTTGGCTCCGGGACAGGGCGCTACAATGAGCAGTTCTTC.

The chain recombines TRBV5-6 with TRBJ1-2; no definite D call. Trimming stripped 3 bases from V and 9 bases from J, with 15 bases between. Germline V gene sequence: CDR1 SGHDT, CDR2 YYEEEE. This CDR3 contains 13 residues. The CDR3, as DNA: TGTGCCAGCAGCTCTGACATTCCGGGGAGCTACACCTTC. This encodes CASSSDIPGSYTF.

This clone came up once. The V call is TRBV10-3, the J call TRBJ2-7; TRBD1 is a possible D gene (6 bases). The ends were cut back, 3 bases at V and 6 bases at J, with 18 bases in the middle. The CDR3 is 15 residues long. CDR1 is ENHRY, CDR2 SYGVKD, per germline. DNA for the CDR3: TGTGCCATCAGTGAAAACTACCGGGACAACGGCGAGCAGTACTTC. Protein product: CAISENYRDNGEQYF.